This T cell receptor (beta chain) was sequenced during a study of response to subunit inactivated influenza vaccine. This clonotype was found many times. The target antigen is unknown. Findings and limits, study-wide: The study's authors posited that every seasonal influenza vaccination enlists few new T cells.

One entry per CDR3 protein results from TCRdb running MiXCR on the RT-PCR reads. Altogether around 190,000 distinct CDR3 sequences are present, 13% to 15% being singletons, with the ten largest covering about a quarter. CDR1 and CDR2 from the germline V gene are MDHEN and SYDVKM. The CDR3 runs to 14 residues. V lost 11 bases to trimming and J lost 5 bases; unmatched junction nucleotides: 12. V usage is TRBV28 and J usage is TRBJ2-7; TRBD1 agrees at 10 bases. The sequence was obtained from a man between 45 and 60 years old who received an inactivated influenza vaccine. The specimen was CD8+ T cells sorted from PBMCs, collected 5 to 6 days after vaccination. The CDR3 reads CAGGGQGVSNEQYF. CDR3 coding DNA: TGTGCCGGAGGTGGACAGGGGGTTTCGAACGAGCAGTACTTC.